This TCR beta chain was sequenced during a study of T cell repertoires in cytomegalovirus infection. At the level of the study: Recently identified HLA-C-restricted CMV epitopes were among the peptides used. Public TCR beta signatures provided an indication of both CMV infection and a matching HLA type.

In this sample, this clonotype turned up once. Antigen: not known. General study results and limits: Accumulated public TCR beta family frequency recognized individuals carrying CMV together with the relevant HLA. Dominating the ex vivo response were HLA-C-restricted CMV-specific TCR beta clonotypes.

TCRdb fed the reads into MiXCR, producing one record per CDR3 protein. The sample lists 380,000 or so distinct CDR3 sequences, 34% occurring once. This sequence was found in a human donor in good health (CMV status not recorded). Some clones in this sample may be carry-over from other donors' samples. The sequencing here drew on cultured PBMCs, taken from culture after CMV antigen stimulation.

The CDR3 sequence is CSVGRGSETQYF. As DNA, the CDR3 is TGCAGCGTCGGAAGGGGTTCGGAGACCCAGTACTTC. The chain couples TRBV29-1 to TRBJ2-5; possibly TRBD1 for D (5 bases). V was pared by 6 bases and J by 5 bases, with 13 bases between. Germline V CDR1 and CDR2: SQVTM, ANQGSEA. The CDR3 sequence is 12 residues long.